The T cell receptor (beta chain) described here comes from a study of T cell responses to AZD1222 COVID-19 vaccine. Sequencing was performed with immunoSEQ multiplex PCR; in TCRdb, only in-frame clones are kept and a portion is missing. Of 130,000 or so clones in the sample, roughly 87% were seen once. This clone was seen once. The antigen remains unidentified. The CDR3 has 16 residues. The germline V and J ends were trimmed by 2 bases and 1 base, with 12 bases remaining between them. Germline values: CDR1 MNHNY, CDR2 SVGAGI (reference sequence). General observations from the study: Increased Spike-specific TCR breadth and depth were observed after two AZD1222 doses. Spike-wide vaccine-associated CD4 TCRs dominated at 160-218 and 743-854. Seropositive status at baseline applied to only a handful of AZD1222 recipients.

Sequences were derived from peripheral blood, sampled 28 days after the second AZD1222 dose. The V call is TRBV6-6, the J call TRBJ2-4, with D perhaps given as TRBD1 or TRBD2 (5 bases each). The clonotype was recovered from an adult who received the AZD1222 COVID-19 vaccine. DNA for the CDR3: TGTGCCAGCAGTTACGGTACCGGGACGGCCAAAAACATTCAGTACTTC. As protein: CASSYGTGTAKNIQYF.